This T cell receptor beta chain was documented in a study of cytomegalovirus exposure and HLA in healthy donors. Use of 60 Vbeta and 13 Jbeta primers characterized the PCR. TCRdb keeps only in-frame clones here, not all; method: immunoSEQ multiplex PCR. Its listing shows 200,000 to 250,000 clones. The germline V gene encodes CDR1 LNHDA and CDR2 SQIVND (reference sequence). The CDR3 has 10 amino acids. V was trimmed by 5 bases and J by 9 bases, leaving 7 bases between them. The chain employs TRBV19 and TRBJ1-2; no definite D call. The clonotype originates from a girl aged 2 to 9 in good health and CMV-seropositive. The specimen was PBMCs. CDR3 nucleotides: TGTGCCAGTAGTGGCCTTAGCTACACCTTC. Translated: CASSGLSYTF.